Below, 24 T cell receptor beta chains from the same sample are listed, as sequenced in a study of T cell repertoires in ileal Crohn's disease. Profiling relied on immunoSEQ multiplex PCR, and the TCRdb table lists in-frame clones only, not all of them. The sample lists approximately 5,400 clones, around 79% occurring once. Sequencing used ileal tissue. These TCRs come from an adult with Crohn's disease.

This chain joins TRBV5-1 and TRBJ2-6; possibly TRBD2 for D (5 bases). Trimming took off 2 bases at V and 2 bases at J, with 8 bases between the two ends. The CDR3 sequence is 15 residues long. CDR1 and CDR2 from the germline V gene are SGHRS and YFSETQ. This CDR3 reads CASSFLGAGANVLTF. As DNA, the CDR3 is TGCGCCAGCAGCTTTCTCGGGGCTGGGGCCAACGTCCTGACTTTC.

The rearrangement uses TRBV6-5 and TRBJ2-2; 9 nucleotides line up with TRBD2. The length of the CDR3 is 15 residues. V lost 3 bases, J lost 5 bases, and 4 bases stayed unmatched. Per germline, CDR1 MNHEY and CDR2 SVGAGI. The CDR3 here is CASSYSGGGTGELFF. The CDR3 DNA reads as TGTGCCAGCAGTTATAGCGGGGGCGGGACCGGGGAGCTGTTTTTT.

By sample fraction, this clone is large. The V call is TRBV19, the J call TRBJ1-5, with D maybe TRBD1 (6 bases). The CDR3 sequence is 14 residues long. The V and J ends lost 5 bases and 1 base respectively, with 9 bases between them. Looked up from germline, CDR1 is LNHDA and CDR2 is SQIVND (reference sequence). The CDR3, as DNA: TGTGCCAGTAGTGGGGGCCACAGCAATCAGCCCCAGCATTTT. This codes for CASSGGHSNQPQHF.

The rearrangement joins TRBV6-6 to TRBJ1-1, with TRBD1 as a possible D gene (5 bases). V lost 8 bases and J 1 base, leaving 11 bases between the germline ends. The CDR3 loop spans 13 amino acids. Per the germline V gene, CDR1 is MNHNY and CDR2 is SVGAGI (reference sequence). CDR3 nucleotide sequence: TGTGCCAGCGAAACCCAGGGGAACACTGAAGCTTTCTTT. The encoded protein is CASETQGNTEAFF.

The chain has TRBV5-6 and TRBJ2-7, with D possibly being TRBD2 (5 bases). CDR1 and CDR2 (germline): SGHDT, YYEEEE. Trimming stripped 1 base from V and 0 bases from J, with 11 bases between. The CDR3 runs 15 residues. The CDR3 region has the DNA TGTGCCAGCAGCTTGTCAGACTATTACTCCTACGAGCAGTACTTC. Translating gives CASSLSDYYSYEQYF.

The chain is built from TRBV10-3 and TRBJ2-7, with a tentative D call TRBD1 (5 bases). Germline V gene data show CDR1 as ENHRY and CDR2 as SYGVKD. The germline V and J ends were trimmed by 3 bases and 0 bases, with 12 bases remaining between them. This CDR3 has 15 amino acids. The CDR3 nucleotides read TGTGCCATCAGTGATTTGACAGATAGCTCCTACGAGCAGTACTTC. Its translation: CAISDLTDSSYEQYF.

This rearrangement joins TRBV2 to TRBJ2-1; 12 bases are a match to TRBD2. V shed 7 bases and J 1 base; nucleotides not matched to a gene: 5. The CDR3 is made up of 16 amino acids. The V gene's germline CDR1 is SNHLY and CDR2 FYNNEI. The DNA of the CDR3 is TGTGCCAGCACGCTAGCGGGAGGGAGGTCCTACAATGAGCAGTTCTTC. Protein sequence: CASTLAGGRSYNEQFF.

The V call is TRBV29-1, the J call TRBJ2-5, with D maybe TRBD1 (7 bases). Trimming removed 4 bases from V and 1 base from J, with 16 bases in between. This CDR3 has 15 residues. Per germline, CDR1 SQVTM and CDR2 ANQGSEA. The CDR3 reads CSVGEEGAPQETQYF. CDR3 sequence (DNA): TGCAGCGTTGGGGAGGAGGGGGCCCCCCAAGAGACCCAGTACTTC.

This chain joins TRBV7-2 and TRBJ1-2; 8 bases map to TRBD1. Trimming removed 5 bases from V and 8 bases from J; junction bases left unmatched: 10. This CDR3 spans 14 amino acids. Germline lookup yields CDR1 SGHTA and CDR2 FQGNSA. This CDR3 reads CASSLTDRVWGYTF. CDR3 sequence (DNA): TGTGCCAGCAGCCTTACGGACAGGGTATGGGGCTACACCTTC. The entire variable domain, with the rest obtained from reference TRBV7-2 and TRBJ1-2, is as follows: GAGVSQSPSNKVTEKGKDVELRCDPISGHTALYWYRQSLGQGLEFLIYFQGNSAPDKSGLPSDRFSAERTGGSVSTLTIQRTQQEDSAVYLCASSLTDRVWGYTFGSGTRLTVV.

The chain is built from TRBV4-1 and TRBJ1-2, with TRBD1 matching over 9 bases. V shed 0 bases and J 8 bases; nucleotides not matched to a gene: 10. Germline CDR1 MGHRA, CDR2 YSYEKL. This CDR3 contains 16 residues. For the CDR3, the DNA is TGCGCCAGCAGCCAAGAGGGGTTTGGGACAGGGATGGGCTACACCTTC. Protein: CASSQEGFGTGMGYTF.

The CDR3, as DNA: TGTGCCAGCAGTTACGTATCCGGGGACTACGAGCAGTACTTC. Protein product: CASSYVSGDYEQYF. The V gene is TRBV6-6, the J gene TRBJ2-7, with a weak D call TRBD2 (5 bases). Germline CDR1 and CDR2: MNHNY and SVGAGI (reference sequence). V was cut by 2 bases and J by 3 bases, with 11 bases left in between. This CDR3 is 14 amino acids long.

The chain carries TRBV2 and TRBJ2-1; TRBD2 agrees at 12 bases. V was pared by 5 bases and J by 5 bases, with 4 bases of the junction left unmatched. Per germline, CDR1 SNHLY and CDR2 FYNNEI. The CDR3 loop spans 15 amino acids. CDR3 bases: TGTGCCAGCAGTCCGCTAGCGGGAGGGGACAATGAGCAGTTCTTC. It translates to CASSPLAGGDNEQFF.

The V and J genes are TRBV5-1 and TRBJ2-7, with 7 bases identical to TRBD1. Germline values: CDR1 SGHRS, CDR2 YFSETQ. J lost 0 bases, V lost 3 bases, and 6 bases had no gene match. This CDR3 is built from 15 residues. CDR3 in amino acids: CASSSRQGSSYEQYF. As DNA, the CDR3 is TGCGCCAGCAGCTCTAGACAGGGTAGCTCCTACGAGCAGTACTTC.

The gene calls are TRBV7-2 and TRBJ2-2, with 8 bases that match TRBD1. The CDR3 sequence is 16 residues long. Germline-derived CDR1 and CDR2 are SGHTA and FQGNSA. The junction had 5 bases not matched to a gene; V was cut back by 1 base and J by 4 bases. The CDR3 DNA reads TGTGCCAGCAGCTTAGACCGGACAGGGCCCACCGGGGAGCTGTTTTTT. It translates to CASSLDRTGPTGELFF.

This chain links TRBV25-1 with TRBJ1-1; D perhaps matches TRBD1 (6 bases). V shed 6 bases and J shed 4 bases, with 18 bases lying between them. The CDR3 loop spans 15 amino acids. Germline CDR1 MGHDK, CDR2 SYGVNS. DNA for the CDR3: TGTGCCAGCAGCCGACAGGTGGGGTGGGGCACTGAAGCTTTCTTT. It specifies CASSRQVGWGTEAFF. Looking up the rest from reference TRBV25-1 and TRBJ1-1 gives the full variable domain: EADIYQTPRYLVIGTGKKITLECSQTMGHDKMYWYQQDPGMELHLIHYSYGVNSTEKGDLSSESTVSRIRTEHFPLTLESARPSHTSQYLCASSRQVGWGTEAFFGQGTRLTVV.

This sequence joins TRBV27 and TRBJ1-2; D ambiguous. The ends were cut back, 2 bases at V and 8 bases at J, with 15 bases in the middle. The CDR3 is 14 amino acids. Germline values: CDR1 MNHEY, CDR2 SMNVEV (reference sequence). CDR3 protein: CASSLLWGEGGYTF. Here the CDR3 DNA reads TGTGCCAGCAGTTTACTGTGGGGAGAGGGCGGCTACACCTTC.

J is TRBJ2-7 and V is TRBV2, with 10 bases identical to TRBD2. The V and J ends lost 8 bases and 2 bases, in that order; junction bases with no gene match: 3. This CDR3 is built from 13 residues. CDR1 is SNHLY and CDR2 is FYNNEI in the germline V gene. CDR3 bases: TGTGCCAGCGAACTAGCGGGAACCTACGAGCAGTACTTC. This gives the protein CASELAGTYEQYF.

This chain joins TRBV19 and TRBJ2-3; D gene uncertain. Germline-derived CDR1 and CDR2 are LNHDA and SQIVND (reference sequence). The CDR3 has 14 amino acids. Trimming removed 5 bases from V and 5 bases from J, with 14 bases in between. CDR3 region: CASSLTASKDTQYF. CDR3 bases: TGTGCCAGTAGTCTTACAGCCTCAAAAGATACGCAGTATTTT.

The J gene is TRBJ1-3, the V gene TRBV30; possible D gene TRBD1, 6 bases. The germline V and J ends were trimmed by 3 bases and 0 bases, with 12 bases remaining between them. This CDR3 is 15 amino acids long. Germline V gene lookup returns CDR1 GTSNPN and CDR2 SVGIG (reference sequence). CDR3 sequence: CAWRPQGFSGNTIYF. The CDR3, as DNA: TGTGCCTGGAGGCCACAGGGCTTCTCTGGAAACACCATATATTTT.

This clone occurred once. The V gene is TRBV5-4, the J gene TRBJ2-7, with 7 bases matching TRBD1. Losses at the gene ends were 3 bases for V and 3 bases for J; bases not matched to a gene: 6. Per the germline V gene, CDR1 is SGHNT and CDR2 is YYREEE (reference sequence). The CDR3 is 14 amino acids. CDR3: CASSSPRGLYEQYF. The CDR3 DNA reads TGTGCCAGCAGCTCCCCTAGGGGGCTCTACGAGCAGTACTTC.

The count of this clone is one. V gene TRBV18 combines with J gene TRBJ1-4; TRBD1 might be the D (6 bases). Per germline, CDR1 KGHSH and CDR2 LQKENI. Between the trimmed V and J ends, which lost 4 bases and 8 bases, there was a span of 17 bases. The CDR3 totals 15 residues. The CDR3 is CASSLSKGVEEKLFF. The CDR3 bases are TGTGCCAGCTCACTTTCGAAGGGGGTGGAGGAAAAACTGTTTTTT.

The gene calls are TRBV27 and TRBJ1-2; D uncertain. Germline CDR1 reads MNHEY; CDR2 reads SMNVEV (reference sequence). CDR3 length: 14 amino acids. V was clipped by 2 bases and J by 4 bases, with 11 bases between them. CDR3 DNA: TGTGCCAGCAGTTTAACCGTTTCAGGCTATGGCTACACCTTC. It encodes CASSLTVSGYGYTF.

The V gene is TRBV21-1, the J gene TRBJ2-6; TRBD2 was called by the table and not checked on the DNA. TRBV21-1 is a pseudogene. CDR3 length: 18 amino acids. The CDR3 region has the DNA TGTGCCAGCAGCTTGCTTTTAGCACAACAAAGTCGGGCCAACGTCCTGACTTTC. Residues: CASSLLLAQQSRANVLTF.

V usage is TRBV7-2 and J usage is TRBJ1-2; TRBD1 matches at 7 bases. Per germline, CDR1 SGHTA and CDR2 FQGNSA. CDR3 length equals 14 residues. The J segment lost 7 bases and the V segment lost 1 base, leaving 6 bases of the junction unmatched. The CDR3 DNA follows: TGTGCCAGCAGCTTAGACAGGGGAATTTTTGGCTACACCTTC. Amino acids: CASSLDRGIFGYTF.